A single sample gave rise to the 4 T cell receptor beta chains below, sequenced in a study of T cells in Graves' hyperthyroidism and ophthalmopathy. Amplification targeted TCR beta CDR3 regions from RNA transcripts. Using the HTBI primer set, a first-round RT-PCR was run on the TCR CDR3. TCRdb fed the multiplex PCR reads into MiXCR, producing one record per CDR3 protein. The sample holds approximately 560,000 distinct CDR3 sequences; about 43% are singletons and the top ten take roughly 8.2%. Sequenced: peripheral blood or thyroid tissue (not recorded which). Receptor source: a woman aged 18-30 years with Graves' hyperthyroidism.

V gene TRBV7-8 combines with J gene TRBJ1-5; D may be TRBD1 (6 bases). Per the germline V gene, CDR1 is SGHVS and CDR2 is FQNEAQ. V was clipped by 1 base and J by 0 bases, with 13 bases between them. CDR3 size: 17 residues. The CDR3 region has the DNA TGTGCCAGCAGCTTAGTTAGATTGACAGGTAGCAATCAGCCCCAGCATTTT. Translation gives CASSLVRLTGSNQPQHF. Combining the CDR3 with reference TRBV7-8 and TRBJ1-5 gives the whole variable domain GAGVSQSPRYKVAKRGQDVALRCDPISGHVSLFWYQQALGQGPEFLTYFQNEAQLDKSGLPSDRFFAERPEGSVSTLKIQRTQQEDSAVYLCASSLVRLTGSNQPQHFGDGTRLSIL.

This clonotype came up many times. V is TRBV7-8 and J is TRBJ1-5, with a tentative D call TRBD1 (5 bases). V lost 0 bases, J lost 2 bases, and 11 bases lay in between. Germline V CDR1 and CDR2: SGHVS, FQNEAQ. The CDR3 is 16 amino acids. CDR3 residues: CASSLAGTTGNQPQHF. The CDR3 nucleotides are TGTGCCAGCAGCTTAGCAGGGACCACTGGCAATCAGCCCCAGCATTTT. Full variable domain (missing parts from reference TRBV7-8 and TRBJ1-5): GAGVSQSPRYKVAKRGQDVALRCDPISGHVSLFWYQQALGQGPEFLTYFQNEAQLDKSGLPSDRFFAERPEGSVSTLKIQRTQQEDSAVYLCASSLAGTTGNQPQHFGDGTRLSIL.

This clonotype was seen many times. V gene TRBV29-1 combines with J gene TRBJ2-7; 7 bases line up with TRBD2. The CDR3 covers 13 residues. V lost 7 bases and J lost 2; bases outside the gene matches: 8. Looked up from germline, CDR1 is SQVTM and CDR2 is ANQGSEA. CDR3 bases: TGCAGCGGCGGGGAGGGAGGGGCCTACGAGCAGTACTTC. Translated, it gives CSGGEGGAYEQYF.

The chain employs TRBV29-1 and TRBJ2-7, with D possibly being TRBD1 (6 bases). V gave up 4 bases and J gave up 3 bases, with 13 bases separating them. This CDR3 is built from 13 residues. CDR1 SQVTM and CDR2 ANQGSEA come from the germline V gene. The CDR3 loop is CSVVPQGNYEQYF. For the CDR3, the DNA is TGCAGCGTTGTTCCGCAGGGGAACTACGAGCAGTACTTC.